This T cell receptor (beta chain) was profiled in a study of Ad26.COV2.S vaccination and SARS-CoV-2 variants. Study summary: Sample donor was a member of the COV1001 Ad26.COV2.S trial arm. Intramuscular Ad26.COV2.S at 5x10^10 or 1x10^11 viral particles.

Produced via immunoSEQ multiplex PCR; TCRdb's table is partial and in-frame only. Counted here are about 400,000 clones, 88% occurring once; the ten biggest clones make up approximately 4%. Documented treatment: some 19 received Ad26.COV2.S at low or high dose, single or two shots; 5 received placebo; per-sample allocation not given. Sampling took place 63 days after the first vaccine or placebo injection. As its vector, the vaccine had Ad26, which expressed Wuhan-strain SARS-CoV-2 spike. Study-level findings and limits: Reported findings describe substantial breadth in spike-specific CD8+ and CD4+ T cell responses following vaccination.

Germline CDR1 reads SGHNT; CDR2 reads YYREEE (reference sequence). The CDR3 is made up of 16 amino acids. V lost 1 base and J lost 4, with 17 bases in between. Regarding this clone: Its antigen is unidentified.

This rearrangement joins TRBV5-4 to TRBJ1-2; the D gene is possibly TRBD1 (6 bases). The sequence came from a person between 18 and 65 years old who received the Ad26.COV2.S COVID-19 vaccine or a placebo. The sequenced sample was peripheral blood, obtained in a trial of Ad26.COV2.S vaccine versus placebo. For the CDR3, the DNA is TGTGCCAGCAGCTTGATACAGGGACTCGGAAGCTATGGCTACACCTTC. Translated, it gives CASSLIQGLGSYGYTF.